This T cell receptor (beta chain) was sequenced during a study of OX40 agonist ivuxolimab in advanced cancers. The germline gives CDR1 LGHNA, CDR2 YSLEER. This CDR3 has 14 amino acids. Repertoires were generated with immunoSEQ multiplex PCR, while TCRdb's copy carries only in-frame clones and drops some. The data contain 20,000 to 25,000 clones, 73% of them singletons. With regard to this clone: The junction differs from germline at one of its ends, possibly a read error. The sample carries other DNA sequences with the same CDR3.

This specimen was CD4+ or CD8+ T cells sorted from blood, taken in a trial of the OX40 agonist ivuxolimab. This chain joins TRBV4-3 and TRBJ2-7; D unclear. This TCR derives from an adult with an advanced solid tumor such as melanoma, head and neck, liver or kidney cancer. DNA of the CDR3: TGCGCCAGTAGCCCCTCCTCCCATGAGTTCGAGCAGTACTTC. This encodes CASSPSSHEFEQYF.